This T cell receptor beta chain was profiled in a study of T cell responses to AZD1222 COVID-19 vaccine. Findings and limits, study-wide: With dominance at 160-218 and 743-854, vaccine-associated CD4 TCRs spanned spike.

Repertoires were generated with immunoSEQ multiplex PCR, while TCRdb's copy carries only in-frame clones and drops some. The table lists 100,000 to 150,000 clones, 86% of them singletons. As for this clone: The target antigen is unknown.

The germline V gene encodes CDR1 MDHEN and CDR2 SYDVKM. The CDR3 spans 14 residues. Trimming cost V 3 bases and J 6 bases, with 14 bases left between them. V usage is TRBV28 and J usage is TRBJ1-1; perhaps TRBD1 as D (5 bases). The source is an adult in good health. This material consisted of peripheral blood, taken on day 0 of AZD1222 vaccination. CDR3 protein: CASSFIGGWAEAFF. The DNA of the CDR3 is TGTGCCAGCAGTTTTATCGGGGGATGGGCTGAAGCTTTCTTT.